The entry below gives a single T cell receptor beta chain sequence along with its context. CDR1 is GTSNPN, CDR2 SVGIG, per germline (reference sequence). Trimming removed 4 bases from V and 7 bases from J; junction bases left unmatched: 7. The CDR3 is made up of 13 amino acids. This entry is derived from a study of blood T cell repertoires in COVID-19. Study context: Samples came from the United States, Italy and Spain, spanning acute and convalescent COVID-19.

TCRdb keeps only in-frame clones here, not all; method: immunoSEQ multiplex PCR. In the table there are around 230,000 clones, 80% to 85% of which are singletons. The chain employs TRBV30 and TRBJ1-5; 7 nucleotides line up with TRBD1. The source of this sequence is a middle-aged man with acute or convalescent COVID-19. Material: peripheral blood. The CDR3 nucleotides read TGTGCCTGGACCCAGGGGGGAGAACAGCCCCAGCATTTT. Residues: CAWTQGGEQPQHF.